These 31 T cell receptor beta chains came from one sample sequenced in a study of technical replicates of blood from several donors. Clones were sequenced by immunoSEQ multiplex PCR, and TCRdb holds only the in-frame ones, with some missing. The data show about 75,000 clones, 95% to 98% seen once. The sequenced sample consisted of T cells isolated from PBMCs. The receptors originated from a human donor in good health.

This clone was seen only once. The chain employs TRBV7-6 and TRBJ2-7; 12 bases line up with TRBD2. CDR1 and CDR2 (germline): SGHVS, FNYEAQ. Trimming removed 2 bases from V and 4 bases from J; junction bases left unmatched: 9. This CDR3 has 17 amino acids. CDR3 sequence reads: CASSLTPASGRDYEQYF. DNA for the CDR3: TGTGCCAGCAGCTTAACTCCGGCTAGCGGGAGGGATTACGAGCAGTACTTC.

This rearrangement joins TRBV5-6 to TRBJ2-5; D perhaps matches TRBD2 (7 bases). Germline assignment: CDR1 SGHDT and CDR2 YYEEEE. V lost 0 bases and J lost 7, with 16 bases in between. The CDR3 loop spans 15 amino acids. The CDR3: CASSLVAGARGTQYF. DNA of the CDR3: TGTGCCAGCAGCTTGGTTGCGGGGGCGCGGGGGACCCAGTACTTC.

V gene TRBV14 combines with J gene TRBJ1-1; perhaps TRBD1 as D (6 bases). CDR1 is SGHDN, CDR2 FVKESK, per germline. The CDR3 is made up of 16 amino acids. Trimming pared 0 bases from V and 0 bases from J, leaving 11 bases between. The CDR3 DNA follows: TGTGCCAGCAGCCAAGAGCGGGGGGACATGAACACTGAAGCTTTCTTT. Protein sequence: CASSQERGDMNTEAFF.

V gene TRBV28 combines with J gene TRBJ1-2; no reliable D call. Trimming removed 3 bases from V and 5 bases from J, with 10 bases in between. The germline V gene encodes CDR1 MDHEN and CDR2 SYDVKM. This CDR3 has 13 residues. In DNA, the CDR3 is TGTGCCAGCAGTTTGGTCGAGGCATATGGCTACACCTTC. Protein product: CASSLVEAYGYTF.

V and J are TRBV6-5 and TRBJ2-2; TRBD2 matches 9 bases. The length of the CDR3 is 15 residues. V dropped 4 bases and J dropped 6; count of bases not matched to a gene: 6. Germline V lookup: CDR1 MNHEY, CDR2 SVGAGI. The CDR3 region has the DNA TGTGCCAGCAGTTCCCGAGCGGGGGGCGCCGGGGAGCTGTTTTTT. This codes for CASSSRAGGAGELFF.

The genes are TRBV30 and TRBJ1-2; TRBD1 aligns across 9 bases. The CDR3 spans 15 residues. Germline V gives CDR1 GTSNPN, CDR2 SVGIG (reference sequence). Trimming removed 0 bases from V and 4 bases from J; junction bases left unmatched: 6. The CDR3 loop reads CAWSVQPGQGYGYTF. Written as DNA, the CDR3 is TGTGCCTGGAGTGTACAACCGGGACAGGGCTATGGCTACACCTTC.

This chain uses TRBV9 with TRBJ2-2, with TRBD1 identical over 9 bases. CDR3 size: 15 residues. Per germline, CDR1 SGDLS and CDR2 YYNGEE. V was pared by 2 bases and J by 8 bases, with 7 bases of the junction left unmatched. The CDR3 protein is CASSVAGQGSGELFF. The DNA of the CDR3 is TGTGCCAGCAGCGTGGCGGGACAGGGTTCTGGGGAGCTGTTTTTT. Together with reference TRBV9 and TRBJ2-2, the CDR3 gives the full variable domain: DSGVTQTPKHLITATGQRVTLRCSPRSGDLSVYWYQQSLDQGLQFLIQYYNGEERAKGNILERFSAQQFPDLHSELNLSSLELGDSALYFCASSVAGQGSGELFFGEGSRLTVL.

This chain uses TRBV6-5 with TRBJ1-1; TRBD1 aligns across 8 bases. In germline, CDR1 is MNHEY, CDR2 SVGAGI. V lost 5 bases and J lost 3; bases outside the gene matches: 5. The CDR3 loop spans 14 amino acids. The DNA of the CDR3 is TGTGCCAGCAGTACAAACAGGGGGGACACTGAAGCTTTCTTT. This sequence encodes CASSTNRGDTEAFF.

V and J are TRBV5-4 and TRBJ2-7; 10 positions match TRBD2. Trimming cost V 0 bases and J 4 bases; bases outside gene matches: 1. The CDR3 totals 14 residues. CDR1 is SGHNT and CDR2 is YYREEE in the germline V gene (reference sequence). In nucleotides, the CDR3 is TGTGCCAGCAGCTTGGGGACTAGCGGATACGAGCAGTACTTC. Protein sequence: CASSLGTSGYEQYF. The full variable domain, in which reference TRBV5-4 and TRBJ2-7 provide the parts outside the CDR3, is ETGVTQSPTHLIKTRGQQVTLRCSSQSGHNTVSWYQQALGQGPQFIFQYYREEENGRGNFPPRFSGLQFPNYSSELNVNALELDDSALYLCASSLGTSGYEQYFGPGTRLTVT.

V gene TRBV23-1 combines with J gene TRBJ2-3, with 7 bases matching TRBD1. TRBV23-1 is reported as an ORF; its role is uncertain. Trimming removed 3 bases from V and 3 bases from J; junction bases left unmatched: 6. This CDR3 has 15 amino acids. CDR3 nucleotide sequence: TGCGCCAGCAGTCACCCTAGACAGGGTACAGATACGCAGTATTTT. It codes for CASSHPRQGTDTQYF.

The chain combines TRBV30 with TRBJ2-3; 11 bases line up with TRBD2. V was clipped by 2 bases and J by 0 bases; unmatched bases: 4. The CDR3 spans 16 residues. From germline, CDR1 is GTSNPN and CDR2 SVGIG (reference sequence). CDR3 bases: TGTGCCTGGAGTCCGGGACTAGCGGAAAGCACAGATACGCAGTATTTT. Protein: CAWSPGLAESTDTQYF. Drawing the rest from reference TRBV30 and TRBJ2-3, the complete variable domain is SQTIHQWPATLVQPVGSPLSLECTVEGTSNPNLYWYRQAAGRGLQLLFYSVGIGQISSEVPQNLSASRPQDRQFILSSKKLLLSDSGFYLCAWSPGLAESTDTQYFGPGTRLTVL.

The rearrangement links TRBV5-4 to TRBJ2-7; 7 bases match TRBD1. From germline, CDR1 is SGHNT and CDR2 YYREEE (reference sequence). With V trimmed by 3 bases and J by 9 bases, 12 bases remained unmatched. CDR3 size: 14 residues. The CDR3 bases are TGTGCCAGCAGCTCTCCGGGACAGAGAGGCGGGCAGTACTTC. Its protein is CASSSPGQRGGQYF. The whole variable domain, filled in from reference TRBV5-4 and TRBJ2-7, reads ETGVTQSPTHLIKTRGQQVTLRCSSQSGHNTVSWYQQALGQGPQFIFQYYREEENGRGNFPPRFSGLQFPNYSSELNVNALELDDSALYLCASSSPGQRGGQYFGPGTRLTVT.

The chain links TRBV6-5 to TRBJ2-1; weak D call: TRBD2 (5 bases). Deletions cut 2 bases from V and 0 bases from J, with 8 bases between. Germline CDR1 MNHEY, CDR2 SVGAGI. The CDR3 has 15 residues. CDR3 region: CASSYKAVSYNEQFF. DNA of the CDR3: TGTGCCAGCAGTTACAAAGCGGTCTCCTACAATGAGCAGTTCTTC.

The chain couples TRBV2 to TRBJ2-7; 9 bases are a match to TRBD1. The junction had 8 bases not matched to a gene; V was cut back by 7 bases and J by 4 bases. This CDR3 is built from 14 residues. Per the germline V gene, CDR1 is SNHLY and CDR2 is FYNNEI. CDR3 sequence (DNA): TGTGCCAGCATGGGGGACAGGGAAATTTACGAGCAGTACTTC. It translates to CASMGDREIYEQYF.

The count of this clone is one. The chain has TRBV21-1 and TRBJ1-4. TRBV21-1 is recorded as a pseudogene. The CDR3 length is 12 residues. CDR3 nucleotides: TGTGCCAGCAGCAAAGGGAGCGAAAAACTGTTTTTT. As protein: CASSKGSEKLFF.

V gene TRBV5-5 combines with J gene TRBJ2-7, with TRBD2 as a possible D gene (6 bases). CDR1 and CDR2 (germline): SGHKS, YYEKEE (reference sequence). The CDR3 consists of 12 residues. The V gene lost 7 bases and the J gene lost 3 bases, with 11 bases spanning the gap. As DNA, the CDR3 is TGTGCCAGCGGGAAGACTAGCTACGAGCAGTACTTC. It translates to CASGKTSYEQYF.

The chain combines TRBV30 with TRBJ2-3; weak D call: TRBD2 (5 bases). The CDR3 consists of 11 residues. The V end was cut by 3 bases, the J end by 7 bases, with 8 bases between. Germline lookup yields CDR1 GTSNPN and CDR2 SVGIG (reference sequence). The CDR3 region has the DNA TGTGCCTGGAGAGGGAGTTATACGCAGTATTTT. Its protein product is CAWRGSYTQYF.

The chain links TRBV14 to TRBJ2-1; 7 bases fit TRBD2. The V and J ends lost 4 bases and 8 bases, in that order; junction bases with no gene match: 8. CDR1 and CDR2 (germline): SGHDN, FVKESK. There are 14 residues in the CDR3. CDR3 loop: CASSRGGSYDEQFF. CDR3 coding DNA: TGTGCCAGCAGCCGGGGGGGTAGTTACGATGAGCAGTTCTTC.

The CDR3 sequence is CASSHRGSDQPQHF. The CDR3 coding sequence is TGTGCCAGCAGTCACAGGGGGTCGGATCAGCCCCAGCATTTT. This chain connects TRBV7-9 to TRBJ1-5; 8 bases map to TRBD1. Per germline, CDR1 SEHNR and CDR2 FQNEAQ (reference sequence). The CDR3 consists of 14 residues. V shed 6 bases, J shed 5 bases, and the junction held 6 bases outside the gene matches.

The chain uses TRBV27 and TRBJ1-4, with a possible D match to TRBD1 (5 bases). With 4 bases removed from V and 4 bases from J, the gap between germline ends came to 10 bases. This CDR3 is built from 14 residues. The germline V gene encodes CDR1 MNHEY and CDR2 SMNVEV (reference sequence). DNA of the CDR3: TGTGCCAGCAGTTCTTACAGGAGTAATGAAAAACTGTTTTTT. Amino acid sequence: CASSSYRSNEKLFF.

This clone was counted a single time. This rearrangement joins TRBV30 to TRBJ1-2; D call uncertain. The CDR3 is 15 residues long. From germline, CDR1 is GTSNPN and CDR2 SVGIG (reference sequence). V dropped 0 bases and J dropped 4 bases, with 15 bases sitting between them. DNA of the CDR3: TGTGCCTGGAGTGTAAGACTGCAAGGCCTCTATGGCTACACCTTC. This codes for CAWSVRLQGLYGYTF.

The chain combines TRBV18 with TRBJ2-7; weak D call: TRBD2 (5 bases). Per the germline V gene, CDR1 is KGHSH and CDR2 is LQKENI. The CDR3 runs to 14 residues. V was pared by 3 bases and J by 7 bases, with 16 bases between. The CDR3 DNA reads TGTGCCAGCTCACCGTATACGGGGATAGAGGAGCAGTACTTC. Translating gives CASSPYTGIEEQYF. Supplemented by reference TRBV18 and TRBJ2-7, the full variable domain reads NAGVMQNPRHLVRRRGQEARLRCSPMKGHSHVYWYRQLPEEGLKFMVYLQKENIIDESGMPKERFSAEFPKEGPSILRIQQVVRGDSAAYFCASSPYTGIEEQYFGPGTRLTVT.

V is TRBV27 and J is TRBJ2-7; D possibly corresponds to TRBD1 (5 bases). V shed 6 bases and J shed 5 bases, with 11 bases lying between them. The CDR3 has 12 amino acids. The V gene's germline CDR1 is MNHEY and CDR2 SMNVEV (reference sequence). Written as DNA, the CDR3 is TGTGCCAGCAGCCGGACACTTAACGAGCAGTACTTC. Its protein product is CASSRTLNEQYF.

Notes on this clone: The junction differs from germline at one of its ends, possibly a read error. V usage is TRBV5-1 and J usage is TRBJ2-7, with D perhaps matching TRBD1 (6 bases). CDR1 is SGHRS, CDR2 YFSETQ, per germline. The length of the CDR3 is 11 residues. The CDR3 DNA sequence: TGCGCCAGCAGCTCACCGGGACACCTACAGTTC. This sequence encodes CASSSPGHLQF. Using reference TRBV5-1 and TRBJ2-7 for the parts outside the CDR3, the full variable domain is KAGVTQTPRYLIKTRGQQVTLSCSPISGHRSVSWYQQTPGQGLQFLFEYFSETQRNKGNFPGRFSGRQFSNSRSEMNVSTLELGDSALYLCASSSPGHLQFGPGTRLTVT.

This rearrangement joins TRBV19 to TRBJ2-7, with TRBD1 as a possible D gene (6 bases). V gave up 4 bases and J gave up 4 bases, with 11 bases separating them. This CDR3 is 13 amino acids long. Germline CDR1 LNHDA, CDR2 SQIVND (reference sequence). CDR3 DNA sequence: TGTGCCAGTAGTACAGGGGCGACTTACGAGCAGTACTTC. Its translation: CASSTGATYEQYF.

V gene TRBV27 combines with J gene TRBJ2-2; the match to TRBD2 covers 8 bases. CDR1 MNHEY and CDR2 SMNVEV come from the germline V gene (reference sequence). The CDR3 spans 16 residues. After removal of 5 bases from V and 6 bases from J, the junction contained 11 bases not matched to a gene. The CDR3 coding sequence is TGTGCCAGCAGTAACTGGGGAAGCGGGAGTGCCGGGGAGCTGTTTTTT. It codes for CASSNWGSGSAGELFF.

This chain links TRBV4-3 with TRBJ2-7; 10 positions match TRBD1. The junction had 9 bases not matched to a gene; V was cut back by 1 base and J by 9 bases. This CDR3 contains 15 residues. CDR1 is LGHNA and CDR2 is YSLEER in the germline V gene. CDR3 bases: TGCGCCAGCAGCCAAGCAGGACAGGGGGTAGTCGCGCAGTACTTC. This translates into CASSQAGQGVVAQYF.

This CDR3 is CASSYAGGLRSYEQYF. CDR3 in DNA: TGTGCCAGCAGTTACGCCGGGGGTTTACGGTCCTACGAGCAGTACTTC. The chain joins TRBV6-6 to TRBJ2-7, with D perhaps TRBD2 (6 bases). The germline V and J ends were trimmed by 2 bases and 1 base, with 15 bases remaining between them. Germline V lookup: CDR1 MNHNY, CDR2 SVGAGI (reference sequence). CDR3 length: 16 residues.

This chain links TRBV7-6 with TRBJ2-7; TRBD1 matches 9 bases. Germline lookup yields CDR1 SGHVS and CDR2 FNYEAQ. This CDR3 has 15 amino acids. V shed 4 bases and J 2 bases; nucleotides not matched to a gene: 6. CDR3: CASSSGTGKAYEQYF. The CDR3 coding sequence is TGTGCCAGCAGCTCGGGGACAGGGAAAGCCTACGAGCAGTACTTC.

The rearrangement uses TRBV9 and TRBJ2-7; 9 nucleotides line up with TRBD2. The CDR3 has 13 residues. V lost 6 bases and J lost 5; bases outside the gene matches: 6. Germline CDR1 is SGDLS and CDR2 is YYNGEE. The CDR3 here is CASNSGSQNEQYF. The CDR3 nucleotides are TGTGCCAGCAATAGCGGGAGTCAAAACGAGCAGTACTTC.

The chain joins TRBV6-5 to TRBJ1-4; TRBD1 aligns across 9 bases. The CDR3 loop spans 14 amino acids. In germline, CDR1 is MNHEY, CDR2 SVGAGI. V trimming: 0 bases; J trimming: 8 bases; junction bases outside the gene matches: 1. The CDR3 DNA reads TGTGCCAGCAGTTACTCGGACAGGGGAGAAAAACTGTTTTTT. It specifies CASSYSDRGEKLFF.